These T cell receptor beta chains were read from a single sample in a study of T-cell reconstitution after alpha-beta-depleted transplantation in children. TCRdb redid the calling of the PCR reads with MiXCR, one entry per CDR3 protein. Of about 580,000 distinct CDR3 sequences listed, roughly 23% are singletons. The sample consisted of PBMCs, mostly from graft donor cells, taken 360 days after TCRalphabeta/CD19-depleted stem cell transplant. The receptors originated from a boy under two years old who had a stem cell transplant for acute myeloid leukemia, so the T cells may come from the graft donor. Each CDR3 is given with its conserved first and last residue. D genes are given only for firm matches. Only some rows state a clone size, as once, few, many or a class for expanded clones.

d_call,j_call,cdr3_length,clone_size,v_call,cdr3_nt,cdr3_aa
TRBD2,TRBJ2-1,21,many,TRBV6-2/TRBV6-3,TGTGCCAGCAGTTATTCCCAGGGCGTAGCGGGGGGCCTTGGGGATTACAATGAGCAGTTCTTC,CASSYSQGVAGGLGDYNEQFF
TRBD1,TRBJ2-3,18,-,TRBV11-1,TGTGCCAGCAGCCCAGACAGGGGACTCCCGCCAGACACAGATACGCAGTATTTT,CASSPDRGLPPDTDTQYF
TRBD2,TRBJ2-6,17,few,TRBV5-5,TGTGCCAGCTTTCGGCGGGGGACCCTCTCTGGGGCCAACGTCCTGACTTTC,CASFRRGTLSGANVLTF
-,TRBJ1-1,12,-,TRBV7-9,TGTGCCAGCAGCATAGGGGCAGGGGAAGCTTTCTTT,CASSIGAGEAFF
-,TRBJ2-3,15,-,TRBV27,TGTGCCAGCAGTCCATCACAGGGTTGGTCAGATACGCAGTATTTT,CASSPSQGWSDTQYF
-,TRBJ2-3,17,many,TRBV5-1,TGCGCCAGCAGCGGGAGGGCTCTGACAGGGCCCACAGATACGCAGTATTTT,CASSGRALTGPTDTQYF
TRBD2,TRBJ2-1,18,many,TRBV9,TGTGCCAGCAGTACCTCGCAGACAACAGGGACTAGGGGCAATGAGCAGTTCTTC,CASSTSQTTGTRGNEQFF
-,TRBJ2-2,16,many,TRBV4-3,TGCGCCAGCAGCCCGGTAGGCGGGTCCAACACCGGGGAGCTGTTTTTT,CASSPVGGSNTGELFF
-,TRBJ1-2,12,-,TRBV3-1,TGTGCCAGCAGCCACACCGATAATGGCTACACCTTC,CASSHTDNGYTF
-,TRBJ2-3,15,many,TRBV20-1,TGCAGTGCCGCCCGGGACCAAAGTAGCACAGATACGCAGTATTTT,CSAARDQSSTDTQYF
TRBD2,TRBJ2-5,13,few,TRBV4-2,TGTGCCAGCAGCCCGGGAGGCGTGGAGACCCAGTACTTC,CASSPGGVETQYF
-,TRBJ2-6,16,-,TRBV20-1,TGCTGTGCTAGGGGGATTACCTACTCTGGGGCCAACGTCCTGACTTTC,CCARGITYSGANVLTF
TRBD1,TRBJ2-7,16,many,TRBV4-3,TGCGCCAGCAGCCAAGAAATAAGACAGGGGGCTTACGAGCAGTACTTC,CASSQEIRQGAYEQYF
-,TRBJ2-1,15,once,TRBV6-2/TRBV6-3,TGTGCCAGCAGTCCCGGACACCAAACCTACAATGAGCAGTTCTTC,CASSPGHQTYNEQFF
-,TRBJ2-5,15,many,TRBV5-6,TGTGCCAGCAGCTTGCGGGGACCGTACCAAGAGACCCAGTACTTC,CASSLRGPYQETQYF
TRBD1,TRBJ1-5,16,-,TRBV20-1,TGCAGTGCTAGAGATGGGGGACAGGGTAAGGGTCAGCCCCAGCATTTT,CSARDGGQGKGQPQHF
TRBD1,TRBJ1-3,14,many,TRBV6-5,TGTGCCAGCAAGGGGGACAGGGGGCCAGGCACCATATATTTT,CASKGDRGPGTIYF
TRBD1,TRBJ1-3,16,many,TRBV6-5,TGTGCCAGCAGCCCAGCCCCGGGACAGGCGGGAAACACCATATATTTT,CASSPAPGQAGNTIYF
-,TRBJ1-2,11,many,TRBV7-2,TGTGCCAGCAGCTTGCCAGGATACTACACCTTC,CASSLPGYYTF
TRBD2,TRBJ2-7,12,many,TRBV29-1,TGCAGCGCTGCGGGTGGGGGGGACGAGCAGTACTTC,CSAAGGGDEQYF
TRBD2,TRBJ2-1,13,-,TRBV20-1,TGCAGTGCGGGGGGGCGGGGGGCGAATGAGCAGTTCTTC,CSAGGRGANEQFF
-,TRBJ2-5,14,many,TRBV12-3/TRBV12-4,TGTGCCAGCAGTTCTGGGCAGGGCGTAAAGACCCAGTACTTC,CASSSGQGVKTQYF
-,TRBJ2-2,16,many,TRBV14,TGTGCCAGCAGCCCACCCGGGACAACGAACACCGGGGAGCTGTTTTTT,CASSPPGTTNTGELFF
TRBD1,TRBJ2-3,16,few,TRBV18,TGTGCCAGCTCAGACCCGTGGACAGGGGAATCAGATACGCAGTATTTT,CASSDPWTGESDTQYF
TRBD2,TRBJ2-1,22,many,TRBV7-4,TGTGCCAGCAGCTGCCCGGTCGGGCGTGGACTAGCCCTTGGGGCCTCCTACAATGAGCAGTTCTTC,CASSCPVGRGLALGASYNEQFF
-,TRBJ2-1,14,many,TRBV6-5,TGTGCCAGCAGGGTCAGTAGCTCCTACAATGAGCAGTTCTTC,CASRVSSSYNEQFF
-,TRBJ2-5,17,-,TRBV21-1,TGTGCCAGCAGCAAAGGGGACAGGGCGTTTATGCAAGAGACCCAGTACTTC,CASSKGDRAFMQETQYF
TRBD1,TRBJ2-3,18,many,TRBV4-2,TGTGCCAGCAGCCAAGATCGGACGGGCAGGGGGCGTACAGATACGCAGTATTTT,CASSQDRTGRGRTDTQYF
-,TRBJ2-7,14,many,TRBV7-9,TGTGCCAGCAGCTTAGCGAACAGCGAAGACGAGCAGTACTTC,CASSLANSEDEQYF
TRBD2,TRBJ2-6,18,few,TRBV11-2,TGTGCCAGCAGCTTATCAATTCTAGCGGGCTCTGGGGCCAACGTCCTGACTTTC,CASSLSILAGSGANVLTF
-,TRBJ1-5,14,few,TRBV7-9,TGTGCCAGCAGGGGAGCCGGCTCTGATCAGCCCCAGCATTTT,CASRGAGSDQPQHF
TRBD1,TRBJ1-5,17,few,TRBV12-3/TRBV12-4,TGTGCCAGCAGTTTTGAGCTCGAGACAGGGAGCAATCAGCCCCAGCATTTT,CASSFELETGSNQPQHF
-,TRBJ1-4,16,many,TRBV7-2,TGTGCCAGCAGCTTGGGGCAAAGTGGTACTAATGAAAAACTGTTTTTT,CASSLGQSGTNEKLFF
TRBD1,TRBJ1-1,12,many,TRBV29-1,TGCAGCGGGCTGGACAGGGTGGAGACGGCTTTCTTT,CSGLDRVETAFF
-,TRBJ2-1,15,few,TRBV12-3/TRBV12-4,TGTGCCAGCAGTTTGTCGGGGGTGCTCAACAATGAGCAGTTCTTC,CASSLSGVLNNEQFF
-,TRBJ2-1,14,many,TRBV12-3/TRBV12-4,TGTGCCAGCAGTGAACACAGGGTCCTCAATGAGCAGTTCTTC,CASSEHRVLNEQFF
-,TRBJ2-3,14,-,TRBV29-1,TGCAGCGTTGATCTACAGGAGGAGGCAGATACGCAGTATTTT,CSVDLQEEADTQYF
-,TRBJ2-3,16,-,TRBV12-3/TRBV12-4,TGTGCCAGCAGTTTGGAGGGGGGTGTAAGGACAGATACGCAGTATTTT,CASSLEGGVRTDTQYF
-,TRBJ2-1,14,many,TRBV13,TGTGCCAGCAATATCGGGGGATCGCGGAATGAGCAGTTCTTC,CASNIGGSRNEQFF
TRBD1,TRBJ2-1,14,-,TRBV12-3/TRBV12-4,TGTGCCAGCAGTCCGGCGCAAGGGGGCAATCCGCAGTTCTTC,CASSPAQGGNPQFF
-,TRBJ2-1,13,-,TRBV7-2,TGTGCCAGCAGCCCCCCCCCGGGGAAAGAGCAGTTCTTC,CASSPPPGKEQFF
TRBD1,TRBJ1-2,12,-,TRBV10-3,TGTGCCAGTGGACAGGGGGCCTATGGCTACACCTTC,CASGQGAYGYTF
-,TRBJ2-1,17,few,TRBV20-1,TGCAGTGCTAGAGTCCCTCCGCTTGATAGCTCCTACAATGAGCAGTTCTTC,CSARVPPLDSSYNEQFF
-,TRBJ1-4,15,few,TRBV5-1,TGCGCCAGCAGCTTGGACCTCGGATTGAATGAAAAACTGTTTTTT,CASSLDLGLNEKLFF
-,TRBJ2-5,16,-,TRBV4-1,TGCGCCAGCAGCCAGACCGCCATTGGGCCGGGGGAGACCCAGTACTTC,CASSQTAIGPGETQYF
TRBD1,TRBJ2-2,15,once,TRBV7-2,TGTGCCAGCAGCTTCCGGACAGGGGGGACCAGGGAGCTGTTTTTT,CASSFRTGGTRELFF
TRBD2,TRBJ2-1,20,many,TRBV5-4,TGTGCCAGCAGCTTTACGATGGGACTAGCGGGGCCCATGGGCTACAATGAGCAGTTCTTC,CASSFTMGLAGPMGYNEQFF
-,TRBJ2-3,16,-,TRBV5-6,TGTGCCAGCAGCTTGCCAGGACAGCTTAGCACAGATACGCAGTATTTT,CASSLPGQLSTDTQYF
-,TRBJ2-1,12,few,TRBV9,TGTGCCAGCAGCCCCGGGGACAATGAGCAGTTCTTC,CASSPGDNEQFF
-,TRBJ1-1,14,many,TRBV12-3/TRBV12-4,TGTGCCAGCAAAGGCCCTACAGGCACCTATGAAGCTTTCTTT,CASKGPTGTYEAFF
-,TRBJ2-1,13,-,TRBV6-6,TGTGCCAGCAGTTCAACGACTCTCAATGAGCAGTTCTTC,CASSSTTLNEQFF
-,TRBJ2-2,17,-,TRBV12-3/TRBV12-4,TGTGCCAGCAGTTTGTCGGGGGTAGGGAAAAACACCGGGGAGCTGTTTTTT,CASSLSGVGKNTGELFF
TRBD1,TRBJ1-5,17,-,TRBV24-1,TGTGCCACCAGTGAGGGGACAGGCGGTTATAGCAATCAGCCCCAGCATTTT,CATSEGTGGYSNQPQHF
TRBD1,TRBJ2-7,15,-,TRBV6-1,TGTGCCAGCAGACAAACAGGGGTTGGTCCCTACGAGCAGTACTTC,CASRQTGVGPYEQYF
TRBD2,TRBJ2-5,19,many,TRBV7-9,TGTGCCAGCAGCCTCCCGGGGACTAGCGATCAGAACGTCCAAGAGACCCAGTACTTC,CASSLPGTSDQNVQETQYF
-,TRBJ1-4,16,many,TRBV7-9,TGTGCCAGCAGCCATACGGTCGACACGGAGAATGAAAAACTGTTTTTT,CASSHTVDTENEKLFF
-,TRBJ2-3,14,-,TRBV24-1,TGTGCCACCAGTGATAACCGCGTCGCGGATACGCAGTATTTT,CATSDNRVADTQYF